A single sample is the source of the 9 T cell receptor beta chains below, sequenced in a study of cytomegalovirus exposure and HLA in healthy donors (dated by TCRdb to 2017 to 2019). Library preparation used the immunoSEQ multiplex PCR assay. The multiplex PCR relied on a mix of 60 forward primers for TCR Vbeta segments and 13 reverse primers for TCR Jbeta segments. TCRdb stores this immuneACCESS table with in-frame sequences only. Part of the clones is absent; in the studies checked, under half of the shortfall reflects unresolved V genes, and no reason is known for the rest. Present in this sample are about 140,000 clones, 70% to 90% of which were seen just once. Of the sample, 2% to 2.5% falls within the top ten clones. The sample taken for sequencing was PBMCs. All receptors come from a middle-aged man in good health and CMV-seronegative.

V and J are TRBV5-4 and TRBJ1-1; no clear D gene. CDR3 length: 15 residues. V was clipped by 4 bases and J by 0 bases, with 13 bases between them. Germline CDR1 is SGHNT and CDR2 is YYREEE (reference sequence). CDR3 in DNA: TGTGCCAGCAGCCCTGGCATTTTGCTGAACACTGAAGCTTTCTTT. As protein: CASSPGILLNTEAFF. The full variable domain, its missing parts supplied by reference TRBV5-4 and TRBJ1-1, is ETGVTQSPTHLIKTRGQQVTLRCSSQSGHNTVSWYQQALGQGPQFIFQYYREEENGRGNFPPRFSGLQFPNYSSELNVNALELDDSALYLCASSPGILLNTEAFFGQGTRLTVV.

This chain links TRBV5-4 with TRBJ2-5; 12 bases match TRBD2. The CDR3 contains 15 residues. V lost 5 bases, J lost 4 bases, and 6 bases stayed unmatched. CDR1 is SGHNT, CDR2 YYREEE, per germline (reference sequence). The CDR3 loop reads CASRSSGGAGETQYF. The CDR3 coding sequence is TGTGCCAGCAGGTCTAGCGGGGGGGCTGGAGAGACCCAGTACTTC.

V and J are TRBV30 and TRBJ2-3; tentatively, D is TRBD2 (6 bases). Germline values: CDR1 GTSNPN, CDR2 SVGIG (reference sequence). V gave up 1 base and J gave up 11 bases, with 13 bases separating them. The CDR3 sequence is 12 residues long. CDR3 region: CAWSGDLLGQYF. The CDR3 nucleotides are TGTGCCTGGAGTGGGGACTTATTGGGGCAGTATTTT. Drawing the rest from reference TRBV30 and TRBJ2-3, the complete variable domain is SQTIHQWPATLVQPVGSPLSLECTVEGTSNPNLYWYRQAAGRGLQLLFYSVGIGQISSEVPQNLSASRPQDRQFILSSKKLLLSDSGFYLCAWSGDLLGQYFGPGTRLTVL.

The V gene is TRBV7-2, the J gene TRBJ2-3, with D possibly matching TRBD2 (6 bases). The CDR3 sequence is 14 residues long. Trimming stripped 0 bases from V and 6 bases from J, with 10 bases between. Germline CDR1 SGHTA, CDR2 FQGNSA. The CDR3 coding sequence is TGTGCCAGCAGCTTAGCGACTAGTCGGGATACGCAGTATTTT. The encoded protein is CASSLATSRDTQYF.

V usage is TRBV5-6 and J usage is TRBJ2-2, with 8 nucleotides matching TRBD1. This CDR3 comprises 16 residues. J gave up 5 bases and V 0 bases, and 6 bases lay outside the gene matches. The germline V gene encodes CDR1 SGHDT and CDR2 YYEEEE. CDR3 bases: TGTGCCAGCAGCTTGGAGACAGGGGCTCCTACCGGGGAGCTGTTTTTT. Translated: CASSLETGAPTGELFF. Based on the CDR3 plus reference TRBV5-6 and TRBJ2-2, the full variable domain is DAGVTQSPTHLIKTRGQQVTLRCSPKSGHDTVSWYQQALGQGPQFIFQYYEEEERQRGNFPDRFSGHQFPNYSSELNVNALLLGDSALYLCASSLETGAPTGELFFGEGSRLTVL.

V and J are TRBV5-8 and TRBJ1-5, with 7 bases aligning to TRBD1. The CDR3 length is 15 residues. The junction had 4 bases not matched to a gene; V was cut back by 4 bases and J by 0 bases. Germline values: CDR1 SGHTS, CDR2 YDEGEE. CDR3 in amino acids: CASSIGQDSNQPQHF. CDR3 nucleotide sequence: TGTGCCAGCAGCATCGGACAGGATAGCAATCAGCCCCAGCATTTT.

The count of this clone is one. The rearrangement uses TRBV11-3 and TRBJ1-2, with 8 bases matching TRBD1. The germline CDR1 and CDR2 sequences are SGHNT and YENEEA. V lost 4 bases and J lost 4; bases outside the gene matches: 5. The CDR3 contains 14 residues. The CDR3 nucleotides are TGTGCCAGCAGCTCCGGACAGGGTTTCTATGGCTACACCTTC. Amino acid sequence: CASSSGQGFYGYTF.

The chain recombines TRBV5-4 with TRBJ2-5; D may be TRBD1 (6 bases). The CDR3 has 15 amino acids. The germline V gene has CDR1 SGHNT and CDR2 YYREEE (reference sequence). V dropped 3 bases and J dropped 1 base, with 13 bases sitting between them. CDR3 bases: TGTGCCAGCAGCTACAGGGAATATGCCCAAGAGACCCAGTACTTC. This translates into CASSYREYAQETQYF.

This chain connects TRBV6-1 to TRBJ2-1, with D possibly matching TRBD1 (6 bases). The CDR3 sequence is 14 residues long. The V end lost 6 bases, the J end lost 7 bases, and 16 bases lay between the germline ends. CDR1 is MNHNS and CDR2 is SASEGT in the germline V gene. The CDR3 here is CASRDQGLENEQFF. The DNA of the CDR3 is TGTGCCAGCAGAGACCAGGGGCTTGAAAATGAGCAGTTCTTC.